Detailed here is one T cell receptor (beta chain). Its antigen remains unidentified. The genomic DNA of each subset was split evenly across several immunoSEQ plates. Clones were sequenced by immunoSEQ multiplex PCR, and TCRdb holds only the in-frame ones, with some missing. The table records 600,000 to 750,000 clones, about two thirds of them present only once. This CDR3 has 16 residues. V was clipped by 0 bases and J by 5 bases, with 14 bases between them. The V gene's germline CDR1 is SGHAT and CDR2 FQNNGV. This entry comes from a study of shared clonotypes between healthy human individuals. Notes on the study in general: On the whole, naive subsets had larger estimated richness than memory subsets had. Measured sharing among donors was expected to vary with sequencing depth. When compared with the clonotypes that were shared by all four sorted-subset donors, the non-shared clonotypes turned out to have lower generation probabilities.

This clonotype was sampled from a woman between 25 and 40 years old in good health. Sequenced sample: memory CD4+ T cells sorted from blood. As for subset: CD45RA-negative fraction. The rearrangement joins TRBV11-2 to TRBJ1-3; D ambiguous. Here the CDR3 DNA reads TGTGCCAGCAGCTTAGAGGCACGTGGAATTAGAAACACCATATATTTT. Translating gives CASSLEARGIRNTIYF.